A single TCR beta chain is shown here with its context. The PCR had 60 Vbeta and 13 Jbeta primers. Here immunoSEQ multiplex PCR was the method, and the copy in TCRdb shows in-frame clones only, minus some. The sample includes about 180,000 clones, over 75% of them seen just once. This entry is derived from a study of cytomegalovirus exposure and HLA in healthy donors. The germline V and J ends were trimmed by 6 bases and 8 bases, with 13 bases remaining between them. The CDR3 runs to 13 residues. Germline CDR1 MNHEY, CDR2 SVGAGI. The origin of this receptor is a woman in her forties or fifties in good health and CMV-seronegative. This chain connects TRBV6-5 to TRBJ1-4, with D possibly being TRBD1 (6 bases). The specimen was PBMCs. CDR3: CASSFRGREKLFF. CDR3 bases: TGTGCCAGCAGCTTCAGGGGAAGGGAAAAACTGTTTTTT.